Listed here are 10 T cell receptor beta chains from one sample, sequenced in a study of blood T cell repertoires in COVID-19. Profiled with immunoSEQ multiplex PCR; TCRdb holds only in-frame clones, not every one. The sample gives roughly 460,000 clones, around nine tenths of which show up once; about 0.91% is in the top ten. The sequenced material came from peripheral blood. Receptors were obtained from a man between 18 and 29 years old with COVID-19, enrolled during active disease.

The J gene is TRBJ1-1, the V gene TRBV7-9, with a weak D call TRBD1 (5 bases). CDR3 length equals 13 residues. Trimming shortened V by 5 bases and J by 5 bases, and 12 bases separated the two germline ends. The germline V gene has CDR1 SEHNR and CDR2 FQNEAQ (reference sequence). The chain's CDR3 is CASSRTPGTEAFF. In DNA form, the CDR3 reads TGTGCCAGCAGCCGAACTCCAGGGACTGAAGCTTTCTTT.

J is TRBJ2-7 and V is TRBV5-8, with D perhaps matching TRBD1 (6 bases). The ends were cut back, 4 bases at V and 3 bases at J, with 17 bases in the middle. Germline V gives CDR1 SGHTS, CDR2 YDEGEE. This CDR3 has 15 residues. CDR3 sequence (DNA): TGTGCCAGCAGCCCCCGAACAGGGAAGGACTACGAGCAGTACTTC. Residues: CASSPRTGKDYEQYF.

The V call is TRBV2, the J call TRBJ1-5; D not resolved. This CDR3 has 15 residues. V lost 1 base to trimming and J lost 0 bases, with 7 bases between them. CDR1 SNHLY and CDR2 FYNNEI come from the germline V gene. CDR3 amino acids: CASSEDDNSNQPQHF. CDR3 DNA: TGTGCCAGCAGTGAAGACGACAATAGCAATCAGCCCCAGCATTTT.

CDR3 coding DNA: TGTGCCAGCAGCTTGGAGGGACAGGGAAGGGTCAGTCTCTTGGATGGCTACACCTTC. It is translated as CASSLEGQGRVSLLDGYTF. The rearrangement links TRBV5-6 to TRBJ1-2; 9 nucleotides match TRBD1. This CDR3 spans 19 amino acids. The J segment lost 6 bases and the V segment lost 0 bases, leaving 18 bases of the junction unmatched. Germline CDR1 and CDR2: SGHDT and YYEEEE.

The chain joins TRBV5-4 to TRBJ2-1, with a weak D call TRBD1 (5 bases). The germline CDR1 and CDR2 sequences are SGHNT and YYREEE (reference sequence). The germline V and J ends were trimmed by 7 bases and 8 bases, with 16 bases remaining between them. The CDR3 is 13 residues long. As DNA, the CDR3 is TGTGCCAGCGGCGGTGAGGTAGGGGATGAGCAGTTCTTC. Protein product: CASGGEVGDEQFF.

The J gene is TRBJ2-4, the V gene TRBV7-8; maybe TRBD2 (5 bases). V was shortened by 5 bases and J by 3 bases, with 11 bases between the two germline ends. This CDR3 contains 14 residues. The germline V gene encodes CDR1 SGHVS and CDR2 FQNEAQ. The CDR3 here is CASSEGQIKNIQYF. The CDR3 DNA reads as TGTGCCAGCAGCGAGGGCCAGATCAAAAACATTCAGTACTTC.

This chain connects TRBV24-1 to TRBJ2-1; tentative D call: TRBD1 (5 bases). Germline CDR1 is KGHDR and CDR2 is SFDVKD. The CDR3 runs to 13 residues. V was clipped by 5 bases and J by 2 bases, with 6 bases between them. This CDR3 reads CATSADTYNEQFF. CDR3 nucleotide sequence: TGTGCCACCAGTGCGGACACCTACAATGAGCAGTTCTTC.

The table lists this clone with a count of one. At one of its ends the junction is not consistent with the germline gene, which may arise from a read error. The chain uses TRBV30 and TRBJ2-5; TRBD2 is a possible D gene (6 bases). Germline CDR1 GTSNPN, CDR2 SVGIG (reference sequence). This CDR3 has 13 amino acids. The CDR3 protein is CAWSVSPISTSHF. The CDR3 nucleotides read TGTGCCTGGAGTGTGTCCCCGATCTCAACTAGCCACTTC. Full variable domain (outside the CDR3, taken from reference TRBV30 and TRBJ2-5): SQTIHQWPATLVQPVGSPLSLECTVEGTSNPNLYWYRQAAGRGLQLLFYSVGIGQISSEVPQNLSASRPQDRQFILSSKKLLLSDSGFYLCAWSVSPISTSHFGPGTRLLVL.

The chain recombines TRBV27 with TRBJ1-1; 10 nucleotides match TRBD1. J gave up 0 bases and V 7 bases, and 11 bases lay outside the gene matches. Germline lookup yields CDR1 MNHEY and CDR2 SMNVEV (reference sequence). This CDR3 is 17 amino acids long. The CDR3: CASNPGTGEIMNTEAFF. As DNA, the CDR3 is TGTGCCAGCAACCCCGGGACAGGGGAAATCATGAACACTGAAGCTTTCTTT.

The V call is TRBV11-2, the J call TRBJ2-1; TRBD2 matches 8 bases. CDR1 and CDR2 from the germline V gene are SGHAT and FQNNGV. J was trimmed by 0 bases and V by 4 bases; bases with no gene match: 2. This CDR3 comprises 15 residues. The CDR3 region has the DNA TGTGCCAGCAGCTCAAGCGGGAGCTCCTACAATGAGCAGTTCTTC. Its translation is CASSSSGSSYNEQFF. Full variable domain (outside the CDR3, taken from reference TRBV11-2 and TRBJ2-1): EAGVAQSPRYKIIEKRQSVAFWCNPISGHATLYWYQQILGQGPKLLIQFQNNGVVDDSQLPKDRFSAERLKGVDSTLKIQPAKLEDSAVYLCASSSSGSSYNEQFFGPGTRLTVL.